The following is a T cell receptor beta chain sequence with its context. Seattle patients were enrolled during active infection and followed longitudinally. The source of the sample is a study of blood T cell repertoires in COVID-19. Study as a whole: Acute-phase and convalescent COVID-19 samples originated in the United States, Italy and Spain.

In the original workflow: Quantification of nucleated cells was approximated via reference gene primer amplification. Produced via immunoSEQ multiplex PCR; TCRdb's table is partial and in-frame only. V and J calls and clone size come straight from that table; D and trimming were deduced from the DNA. The table includes about 76,000 clones, approximately 85% detected once. The germline gives CDR1 SNHLY, CDR2 FYNNEI. V trimming: 4 bases; J trimming: 3 bases; junction bases outside the gene matches: 9. There are 15 residues in the CDR3. This TCR was recovered from a man in his sixties with COVID-19, enrolled during active disease. Sequenced input: peripheral blood. The V and J genes are TRBV2 and TRBJ2-7, with 7 bases identical to TRBD1. The chain's CDR3 is CASSGPGQRSYEQYF. The CDR3 region has the DNA TGTGCCAGCAGTGGGCCGGGACAGCGAAGCTACGAGCAGTACTTC.